The 25 T cell receptor beta chains listed next were all sequenced from one sample in a study of blood T cell repertoires in COVID-19. This table comes from immunoSEQ multiplex PCR, and its TCRdb copy is limited to in-frame clones, with some not included. The data show about 300,000 clones, nearly 90% seen once. The sample consisted of PBMCs or T cells enriched from blood (not recorded which). These receptors originate from a woman between 50 and 59 years old who had been exposed to COVID-19.

This rearrangement joins TRBV7-8 to TRBJ2-2, with D unclear. CDR3 size: 15 residues. Trimming left V 1 base short and J 6 bases short, with 12 bases between. Per the germline V gene, CDR1 is SGHVS and CDR2 is FQNEAQ. CDR3 sequence (DNA): TGTGCCAGCAGCTTAGGCGTTGTTTACGCCGGGGAGCTGTTTTTT. This sequence encodes CASSLGVVYAGELFF. The full variable domain, in which reference TRBV7-8 and TRBJ2-2 provide the parts outside the CDR3, is GAGVSQSPRYKVAKRGQDVALRCDPISGHVSLFWYQQALGQGPEFLTYFQNEAQLDKSGLPSDRFFAERPEGSVSTLKIQRTQQEDSAVYLCASSLGVVYAGELFFGEGSRLTVL.

The V and J genes are TRBV3-1 (or the pseudogene TRBV3-2) and TRBJ2-1; D remains unclear. The CDR3 contains 16 residues. Germline V gene sequence: CDR1 LGHDT, CDR2 YNNKEL (reference sequence). Trimming removed 6 bases at V and 2 bases at J, with 17 bases between. In DNA, the CDR3 is TGTGCCAGCAGTCGAAGCGAAATGATCCCCTACAATGAGCAGTTCTTC. The encoded protein is CASSRSEMIPYNEQFF.

This clone was recorded once. The rearrangement joins TRBV2 to TRBJ2-7; D gene uncertain. The germline CDR1 and CDR2 sequences are SNHLY and FYNNEI. Trimming cost V 11 bases and J 3 bases, with 14 bases left between them. The CDR3 length is 12 residues. CDR3 residues: CACSVAVYEQYF. CDR3 bases: TGTGCCTGTAGTGTGGCTGTCTACGAGCAGTACTTC.

The J gene is TRBJ2-3, the V gene TRBV30, with 7 nucleotides matching TRBD1. CDR3 length: 16 amino acids. Trimming took 0 bases from V and 3 from J; bases not matched to a gene: 9. The germline V gene has CDR1 GTSNPN and CDR2 SVGIG (reference sequence). CDR3 in DNA: TGTGCCTGGAGTGTACTAGGGGGCGGGTGGACAGATACGCAGTATTTT. This codes for CAWSVLGGGWTDTQYF.

The chain links TRBV10-1 to TRBJ1-2, with D possibly being TRBD1 (5 bases). V was cut by 10 bases and J by 4 bases, with 13 bases left in between. The germline gives CDR1 WNHNN, CDR2 SYGVQD (reference sequence). The CDR3 extends over 12 amino acids. As DNA, the CDR3 is TGCGCCACCCTAGACAGCATCTATGGCTACACCTTC. This sequence encodes CATLDSIYGYTF.

V gene TRBV6-5 combines with J gene TRBJ1-5; TRBD1 might be the D (6 bases). The CDR3 runs to 14 residues. Per the germline V gene, CDR1 is MNHEY and CDR2 is SVGAGI. V lost 6 bases and J lost 3, with 12 bases in between. The CDR3 sequence: CASRGHLTNQPQHF. In nucleotides, the CDR3 is TGTGCCAGCAGGGGACACTTAACCAATCAGCCCCAGCATTTT.

The CDR3 region is CASSPGIQFEQYF. Here the CDR3 DNA reads TGTGCCAGCAGCCCAGGAATTCAGTTCGAGCAGTACTTC. J is TRBJ2-7 and V is TRBV9; unclear D gene. Germline assignment: CDR1 SGDLS and CDR2 YYNGEE. The V end was cut by 4 bases, the J end by 6 bases, with 14 bases between. The CDR3 loop spans 13 amino acids.

This clone was counted a single time. The chain employs TRBV7-9 and TRBJ1-4, with no clear D. V was shortened by 6 bases and J by 11 bases, with 16 bases between the two germline ends. CDR3 length: 13 residues. The germline V gene has CDR1 SEHNR and CDR2 FQNEAQ (reference sequence). CDR3 sequence (DNA): TGTGCCAGCAGGTCGGAGGTCGGCGGCAAACTGTTTTTT. This sequence encodes CASRSEVGGKLFF.

J is TRBJ2-3 and V is TRBV3-1 (or the pseudogene TRBV3-2), with TRBD1 as a possible D gene (5 bases). From germline, CDR1 is LGHDT and CDR2 YNNKEL (reference sequence). The V gene lost 4 bases and the J gene lost 6 bases, with 8 bases spanning the gap. The CDR3 runs to 12 residues. This CDR3 is CASSPAGDTQYF. In DNA, the CDR3 is TGTGCCAGCAGCCCCGCAGGGGATACGCAGTATTTT.

The rearrangement links TRBV12-3 or TRBV12-4 to TRBJ2-7; 10 nucleotides line up with TRBD2. The V gene end was trimmed by 11 bases and the J gene end by 6 bases; junction bases not matched to a gene: 10. There are 13 residues in the CDR3. CDR3 region: CASRPAGGLEQYF. Written as DNA, the CDR3 is TGTGCCTCTCGGCCAGCGGGGGGGCTCGAGCAGTACTTC.

Only one count was recorded for this clone. The CDR3 coding sequence is TGCGCCAGCAGCAAACCTAGCGGGGGGCCCCTGGGCGGAGAGACCCAGTACTTC. Encoded protein: CASSKPSGGPLGGETQYF. The rearrangement uses TRBV4-1 and TRBJ2-5, with 11 nucleotides matching TRBD2. The CDR3 is 18 amino acids. V was clipped by 5 bases and J by 4 bases; unmatched bases: 15. Germline V lookup: CDR1 MGHRA, CDR2 YSYEKL.

The gene calls are TRBV4-1 and TRBJ2-3; tentative D call: TRBD1 (6 bases). From germline, CDR1 is MGHRA and CDR2 YSYEKL. This CDR3 region has 13 residues. Trimming removed 0 bases from V and 14 bases from J, with 15 bases in between. The CDR3 region has the DNA TGCGCCAGCAGCCAAGACCTGGGGGCCGTTTCGTATTTT. As protein: CASSQDLGAVSYF.

V is TRBV20-1 and J is TRBJ2-7; 11 bases align to TRBD1. This CDR3 is built from 11 residues. Germline V gives CDR1 DFQATT, CDR2 SNEGSKA (reference sequence). CDR3 amino acids: CRVGQGAEQYF. CDR3 sequence (DNA): TGCAGGGTAGGACAGGGGGCGGAGCAGTACTTC.

Only a few counts were recorded for this clone. The chain recombines TRBV7-2 with TRBJ1-5, with D unresolved. Germline CDR1 reads SGHTA; CDR2 reads FQGNSA. The CDR3 has 13 residues. V was trimmed by 4 bases and J by 5 bases, leaving 9 bases between them. The CDR3 region is CASSSHFHQPQHF. For the CDR3, the DNA is TGTGCCAGCAGCTCCCACTTTCATCAGCCCCAGCATTTT.

The chain couples TRBV11-1 to TRBJ1-1, with TRBD1 matching over 11 bases. V was pared by 5 bases and J by 4 bases, with 6 bases of the junction left unmatched. This CDR3 is built from 15 residues. The germline gives CDR1 SGHAT, CDR2 FQDESV (reference sequence). This CDR3 is CASSRDRGFRTEAFF. The CDR3 DNA reads TGTGCCAGCAGCCGGGACAGGGGGTTTCGCACTGAAGCTTTCTTT.

V usage is TRBV28 and J usage is TRBJ2-2; D is unclear. The ends were cut back, 5 bases at V and 5 bases at J, with 12 bases in the middle. The CDR3 covers 14 residues. Germline CDR1 is MDHEN and CDR2 is SYDVKM. The CDR3 DNA follows: TGTGCCAGCAGTCGCAAAACCCGGACCGGGGAGCTGTTTTTT. It specifies CASSRKTRTGELFF.

The count of this clone is one. The gene calls are TRBV6-5 and TRBJ1-2; 10 bases are shared with TRBD1. CDR3 length equals 15 residues. In germline, CDR1 is MNHEY, CDR2 SVGAGI. Germline trimming cut 7 bases from V and 2 bases from J; bases unmatched to any gene: 7. CDR3 nucleotide sequence: TGTGCCAGCACTATAGGGACAGGGGCAAACTATGGCTACACCTTC. This translates into CASTIGTGANYGYTF.

This chain connects TRBV5-1 to TRBJ2-1; the match to TRBD2 covers 9 bases. The trim removed 0 bases at V and 2 bases at J, leaving 3 bases unmatched. The CDR3 has 16 residues. The germline V gene encodes CDR1 SGHRS and CDR2 YFSETQ. CDR3 nucleotide sequence: TGCGCCAGCAGCTTGGCCGCGGGGGGGCCCTACAATGAGCAGTTCTTC. This translates into CASSLAAGGPYNEQFF.

V is TRBV7-9 and J is TRBJ1-1; no clear D. The V end lost 2 bases, the J end lost 4 bases, and 11 bases lay between the germline ends. Per the germline V gene, CDR1 is SEHNR and CDR2 is FQNEAQ (reference sequence). This CDR3 comprises 14 residues. CDR3 DNA sequence: TGTGCCAGCAGCTTAAACCTAGGCGGCACTGAAGCTTTCTTT. Protein product: CASSLNLGGTEAFF.

The count of this clone is one. The chain links TRBV24-1 to TRBJ1-5; a possible D gene is TRBD1 (6 bases). The CDR3 has 19 residues. Germline V gene data show CDR1 as KGHDR and CDR2 as SFDVKD. V lost 4 bases, J lost 0 bases, and 21 bases lay in between. CDR3 sequence reads: CATSDLPDRPAYSNQPQHF. CDR3 coding DNA: TGTGCCACCAGTGACCTGCCTGACAGGCCAGCTTATAGCAATCAGCCCCAGCATTTT.

This clone was recorded a few times. The V call is TRBV10-3, the J call TRBJ1-1; D is possibly TRBD1 (6 bases). The CDR3 spans 14 residues. Germline V CDR1 and CDR2: ENHRY, SYGVKD. The V end lost 7 bases, the J end lost 5 bases, and 17 bases lay between the germline ends. The CDR3 region is CAIKQTGFGTEAFF. The CDR3 nucleotides read TGTGCCATCAAACAAACAGGGTTTGGAACTGAAGCTTTCTTT.

The chain recombines TRBV7-8 with TRBJ2-5, with 8 positions matching TRBD1. After removal of 1 base from V and 5 bases from J, the junction contained 9 bases not matched to a gene. Per germline, CDR1 SGHVS and CDR2 FQNEAQ. The CDR3 has 16 amino acids. DNA of the CDR3: TGTGCCAGCAGCTTAGTCCCCGGACAGGGCTTCGAGACCCAGTACTTC. Encoded protein: CASSLVPGQGFETQYF.

This rearrangement joins TRBV5-6 to TRBJ1-6; 7 bases agree with TRBD1. CDR1 is SGHDT and CDR2 is YYEEEE in the germline V gene. Trimming took 1 base from V and 7 from J; bases not matched to a gene: 11. The CDR3 loop spans 17 amino acids. The CDR3 loop is CASSLSFRDSKNSPLHF. DNA for the CDR3: TGTGCCAGCAGCTTGAGTTTCCGGGACAGCAAAAATTCACCCCTCCACTTT.

This chain uses TRBV10-3 with TRBJ2-7; TRBD1 agrees at 8 bases. Germline CDR1 reads ENHRY; CDR2 reads SYGVKD. This CDR3 spans 15 amino acids. V was pared by 6 bases and J by 1 base, with 8 bases of the junction left unmatched. CDR3 sequence: CAIRPGGVSSYEQYF. CDR3 bases: TGTGCCATCAGACCAGGGGGCGTTTCTTCCTACGAGCAGTACTTC.

For this clone: Germline is not matched at one junction end, which may reflect a read error. The chain recombines TRBV30 with TRBJ1-6, with TRBD1 as a possible D gene (5 bases). Germline CDR1 is GTSNPN and CDR2 is SVGIG (reference sequence). The CDR3 is made up of 13 amino acids. In DNA, the CDR3 is TGTGCCTGGAGTGTAGGGGATAAATCACCCCTCCACTTT. Its protein is CAWSVGDKSPLHF.